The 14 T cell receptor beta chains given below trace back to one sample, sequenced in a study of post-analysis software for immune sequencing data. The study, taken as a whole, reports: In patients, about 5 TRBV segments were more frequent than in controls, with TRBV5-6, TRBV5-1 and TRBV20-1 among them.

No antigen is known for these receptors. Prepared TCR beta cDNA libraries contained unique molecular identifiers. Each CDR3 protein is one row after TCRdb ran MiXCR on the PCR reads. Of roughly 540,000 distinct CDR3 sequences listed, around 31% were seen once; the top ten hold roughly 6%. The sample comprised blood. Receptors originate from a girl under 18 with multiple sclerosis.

The CDR3 loop reads CSGQGANGYTF. The CDR3 bases are TGCAGCGGACAGGGGGCTAATGGCTACACCTTC. This chain joins TRBV20-1 and TRBJ1-2, with 11 bases aligning to TRBD1. Germline V gene data show CDR1 as DFQATT and CDR2 as SNEGSKA (reference sequence). The CDR3 loop spans 11 amino acids.

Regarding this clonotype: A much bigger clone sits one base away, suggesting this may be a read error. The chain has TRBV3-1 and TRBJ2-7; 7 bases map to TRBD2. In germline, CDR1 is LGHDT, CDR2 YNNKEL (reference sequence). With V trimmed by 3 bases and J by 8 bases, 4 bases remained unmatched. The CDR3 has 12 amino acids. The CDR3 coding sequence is TGTGCCAGCAGCCAGGGAGCGGGGCAGCAGTACTTC. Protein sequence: CASSQGAGQQYF.

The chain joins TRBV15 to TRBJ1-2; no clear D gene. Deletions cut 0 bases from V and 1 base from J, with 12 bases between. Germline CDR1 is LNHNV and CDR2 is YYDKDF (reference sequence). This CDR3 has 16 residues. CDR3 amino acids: CATSRDPLTVNYGYTF. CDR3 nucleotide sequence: TGTGCCACCAGCAGAGATCCCTTGACGGTTAACTATGGCTACACCTTC.

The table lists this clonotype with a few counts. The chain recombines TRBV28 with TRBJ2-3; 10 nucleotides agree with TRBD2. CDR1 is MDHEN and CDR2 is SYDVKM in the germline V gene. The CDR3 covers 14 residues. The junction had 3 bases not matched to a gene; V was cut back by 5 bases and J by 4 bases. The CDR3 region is CASSPAGGPDTQYF. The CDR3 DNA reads TGTGCCAGCAGTCCAGCGGGGGGGCCAGATACGCAGTATTTT.

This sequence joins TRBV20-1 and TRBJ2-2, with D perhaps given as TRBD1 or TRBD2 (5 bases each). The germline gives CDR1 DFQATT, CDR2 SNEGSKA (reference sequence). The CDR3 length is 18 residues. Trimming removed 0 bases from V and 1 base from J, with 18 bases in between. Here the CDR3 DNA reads TGCAGTGCTAGAGAAATATTTATCGGGGACCTGAACACCGGGGAGCTGTTTTTT. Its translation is CSAREIFIGDLNTGELFF.

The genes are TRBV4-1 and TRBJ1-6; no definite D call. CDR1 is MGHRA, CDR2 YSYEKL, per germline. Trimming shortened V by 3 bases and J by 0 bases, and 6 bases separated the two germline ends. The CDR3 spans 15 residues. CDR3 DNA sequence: TGCGCCAGCAGCCAGCCAAGCTCCTATAATTCACCCCTCCACTTT. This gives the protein CASSQPSSYNSPLHF.

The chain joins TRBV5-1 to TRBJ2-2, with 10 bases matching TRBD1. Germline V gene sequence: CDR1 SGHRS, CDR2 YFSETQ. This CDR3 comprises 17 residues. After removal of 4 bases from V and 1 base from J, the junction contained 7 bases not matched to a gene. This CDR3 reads CASSQPRTGGNTGELFF. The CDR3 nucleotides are TGCGCCAGCAGCCAGCCTAGGACAGGGGGGAACACCGGGGAGCTGTTTTTT. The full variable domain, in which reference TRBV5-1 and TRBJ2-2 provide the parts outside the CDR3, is KAGVTQTPRYLIKTRGQQVTLSCSPISGHRSVSWYQQTPGQGLQFLFEYFSETQRNKGNFPGRFSGRQFSNSRSEMNVSTLELGDSALYLCASSQPRTGGNTGELFFGEGSRLTVL.

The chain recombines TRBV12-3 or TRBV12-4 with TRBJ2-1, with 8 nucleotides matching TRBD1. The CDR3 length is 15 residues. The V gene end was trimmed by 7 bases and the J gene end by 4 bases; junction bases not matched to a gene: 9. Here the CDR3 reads CASTEDRAVYNEQFF. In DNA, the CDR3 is TGTGCCAGCACCGAGGACAGGGCGGTTTACAATGAGCAGTTCTTC.

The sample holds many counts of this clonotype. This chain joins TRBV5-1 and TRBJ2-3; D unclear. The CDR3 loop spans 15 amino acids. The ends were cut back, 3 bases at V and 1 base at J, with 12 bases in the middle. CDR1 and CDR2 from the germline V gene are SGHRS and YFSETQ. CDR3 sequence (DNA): TGCGCCAGCAGCTCCTCGTGGATGGGCACAGATACGCAGTATTTT. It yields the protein CASSSSWMGTDTQYF.

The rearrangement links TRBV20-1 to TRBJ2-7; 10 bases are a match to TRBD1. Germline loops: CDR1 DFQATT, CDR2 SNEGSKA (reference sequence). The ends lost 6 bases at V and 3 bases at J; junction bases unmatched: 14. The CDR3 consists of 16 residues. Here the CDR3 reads CSAAGDGQGVVYEQYF. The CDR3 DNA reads TGCAGTGCCGCAGGCGACGGACAGGGGGTCGTCTACGAGCAGTACTTC.

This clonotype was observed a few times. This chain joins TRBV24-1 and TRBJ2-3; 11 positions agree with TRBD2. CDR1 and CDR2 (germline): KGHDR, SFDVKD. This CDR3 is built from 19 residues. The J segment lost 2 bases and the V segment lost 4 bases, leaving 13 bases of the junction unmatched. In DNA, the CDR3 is TGTGCCACCAGTGAAGGGGCTAGCGGGGGGCGGTGGTACACAGATACGCAGTATTTT. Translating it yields CATSEGASGGRWYTDTQYF.

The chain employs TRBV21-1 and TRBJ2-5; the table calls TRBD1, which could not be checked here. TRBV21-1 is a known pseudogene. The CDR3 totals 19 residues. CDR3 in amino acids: CASSNNIERQGRSRGTQYF. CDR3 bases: TGTGCCAGCAGCAACAATATCGAAAGGCAGGGAAGGTCGAGGGGGACCCAGTACTTC.

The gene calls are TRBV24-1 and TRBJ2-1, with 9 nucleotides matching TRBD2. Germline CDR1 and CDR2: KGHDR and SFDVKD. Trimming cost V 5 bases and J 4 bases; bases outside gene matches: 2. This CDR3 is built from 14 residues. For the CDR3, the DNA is TGTGCCACCAGTGGCGGGGGGGGATACAATGAGCAGTTCTTC. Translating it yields CATSGGGGYNEQFF.

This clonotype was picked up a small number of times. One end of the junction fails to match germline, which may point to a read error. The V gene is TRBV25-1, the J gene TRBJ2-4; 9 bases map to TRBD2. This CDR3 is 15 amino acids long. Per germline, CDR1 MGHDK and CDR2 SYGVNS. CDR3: CAGRQRGAAKNIQYF. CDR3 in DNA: TGTGCCGGCAGGCAGCGGGGGGCAGCCAAAAACATTCAGTACTTC.